A selection of T cell receptor beta chains follows, all from one sample in a study of cytomegalovirus exposure and HLA in healthy donors. The repertoire was sequenced with immunoSEQ multiplex PCR; TCRdb's copy has only in-frame clones and lacks some. The data contain over 120,000 clones, 80% of them singletons. The sample comprised PBMCs. These receptors were taken from a man aged 35 to 55 in good health and CMV-seronegative. CDR3s include the opening cysteine and the closing phenylalanine or tryptophan. D genes are given only for firm matches. A row's size may be missing; if present it is once, few, many or a size class.

abundance: .
d_gene: TRBD1
v_gene: TRBV7-9
j_gene: TRBJ2-2
CDR3nt: TGTGCCAGCAGCTTAGCCCCAGGGGGCACCGGGGAGCTGTTTTTT
CDR3aa: CASSLAPGGTGELFF

abundance: few
d_gene: .
v_gene: TRBV21-1
j_gene: TRBJ1-4
CDR3nt: TGTGCCAGCAGCAAAGAGGTAGGAGCTGCAACTAATGAAAAACTGTTTTTT
CDR3aa: CASSKEVGAATNEKLFF

abundance: .
d_gene: .
v_gene: TRBV18
j_gene: TRBJ1-5
CDR3nt: TGTGCCAGCTCCCCCGGTCGGGGGACCCATCAGCCCCAGCATTTT
CDR3aa: CASSPGRGTHQPQHF

abundance: .
d_gene: .
v_gene: TRBV19
j_gene: TRBJ1-1
CDR3nt: TGTGCCAGTAGTACGCCTAGGATGAACACTGAAGCTTTCTTT
CDR3aa: CASSTPRMNTEAFF

abundance: .
d_gene: .
v_gene: TRBV5-1
j_gene: TRBJ2-2
CDR3nt: TGCGCCAGCAGCTCCGGGGGGCCGGCCGGGGAGCTGTTTTTT
CDR3aa: CASSSGGPAGELFF

abundance: .
d_gene: TRBD2
v_gene: TRBV27
j_gene: TRBJ2-1
CDR3nt: TGTGCCAGCTGTCAGGTCGGGGGGGCCGGGGATGAGCAGTTCTTC
CDR3aa: CASCQVGGAGDEQFF

abundance: .
d_gene: TRBD1
v_gene: TRBV18
j_gene: TRBJ2-7
CDR3nt: TGTGCCAGCTCACCACCGTTGGCAGGGGGCGGCGAGCAGTACTTC
CDR3aa: CASSPPLAGGGEQYF

abundance: .
d_gene: TRBD2
v_gene: TRBV6-5
j_gene: TRBJ2-1
CDR3nt: TGTGCCAGCAGTACCGGGGGACTAGGCCACAATGAGCAGTTCTTC
CDR3aa: CASSTGGLGHNEQFF

abundance: once
d_gene: .
v_gene: TRBV28
j_gene: TRBJ2-1
CDR3nt: TGTGCCAGCAGTTTAGACAGGTTTGAGCAGTTCTTC
CDR3aa: CASSLDRFEQFF

abundance: few
d_gene: TRBD1
v_gene: TRBV4-2
j_gene: TRBJ2-7
CDR3nt: TGTGCCAGCCGCGCTTGGGGTGACAGGGGAGAGCAGTACTTC
CDR3aa: CASRAWGDRGEQYF

abundance: .
d_gene: TRBD1
v_gene: TRBV18
j_gene: TRBJ1-1
CDR3nt: TGTGCCAGCTCCCAGGGACAGGGGGCTACTGAAGCTTTCTTT
CDR3aa: CASSQGQGATEAFF

abundance: .
d_gene: TRBD1
v_gene: TRBV2
j_gene: TRBJ2-7
CDR3nt: TGTGCCAGCCAAGCGGACAGGTCGTTCTCCTACGAGCAGTACTTC
CDR3aa: CASQADRSFSYEQYF

abundance: .
d_gene: TRBD1
v_gene: TRBV7-3
j_gene: TRBJ2-2
CDR3nt: TGTGCCAGCAGCTTACTTAGGACAGGGTTGATCGGGGAGCTGTTTTTT
CDR3aa: CASSLLRTGLIGELFF

abundance: few
d_gene: TRBD1
v_gene: TRBV2
j_gene: TRBJ2-7
CDR3nt: TGTGCCAGCAGCCCCCTTGACAGGGACGAGCAGTACTTC
CDR3aa: CASSPLDRDEQYF

abundance: .
d_gene: .
v_gene: TRBV7-2
j_gene: TRBJ2-7
CDR3nt: TGTGCCAGCAGCTTAAAGAGGGACTACGAGCAGTACTTC
CDR3aa: CASSLKRDYEQYF

abundance: once
d_gene: .
v_gene: TRBV2
j_gene: TRBJ2-7
CDR3nt: TGTGCCAGCAGTGAAGGGGACACCTACGAGCAGTACTTC
CDR3aa: CASSEGDTYEQYF

abundance: once
d_gene: TRBD1
v_gene: TRBV29-1
j_gene: TRBJ1-1
CDR3nt: TGCAGCGTTGTGGGGACAGGGATGAACACTGAAGCTTTCTTT
CDR3aa: CSVVGTGMNTEAFF

abundance: .
d_gene: .
v_gene: TRBV28
j_gene: TRBJ1-2
CDR3nt: TGTGCCAGCAGTTTGGGGGGAAGGGGTTCGGTCTATGGCTACACCTTC
CDR3aa: CASSLGGRGSVYGYTF

abundance: .
d_gene: .
v_gene: TRBV12-5
j_gene: TRBJ1-2
CDR3nt: TGTGCTAGCTTCACGGGGGTAAATGGCTACACCTTC
CDR3aa: CASFTGVNGYTF

abundance: few
d_gene: .
v_gene: TRBV5-1
j_gene: TRBJ2-5
CDR3nt: TGCGCCAGCAGCTCAGGGTCCCCCCCCTACCAAGAGACCCAGTACTTC
CDR3aa: CASSSGSPPYQETQYF

abundance: .
d_gene: TRBD1
v_gene: TRBV7-2
j_gene: TRBJ1-3
CDR3nt: TGTGCCAGCAGCCCGCCAGCAGGGGGCGCGGACACCATATATTTT
CDR3aa: CASSPPAGGADTIYF

abundance: .
d_gene: .
v_gene: TRBV7-2
j_gene: TRBJ2-3
CDR3nt: TGTGCCAGCAGCTTCCTTGGCCCATCCACAGATACGCAGTATTTT
CDR3aa: CASSFLGPSTDTQYF

abundance: .
d_gene: .
v_gene: TRBV6-1
j_gene: TRBJ1-1
CDR3nt: TGTGCCAGCCGACAGGCTACCTTGAACACTGAAGCTTTCTTT
CDR3aa: CASRQATLNTEAFF

abundance: .
d_gene: .
v_gene: TRBV7-9
j_gene: TRBJ1-6
CDR3nt: TGTGCCAGCAGCTTATCAAGTGGAGGGAATTCACCCCTCCACTTT
CDR3aa: CASSLSSGGNSPLHF

abundance: .
d_gene: .
v_gene: TRBV10-1
j_gene: TRBJ2-3
CDR3nt: TGCGCCAGCAGCGGTTCGACAGCCACAGATACGCAGTATTTT
CDR3aa: CASSGSTATDTQYF

abundance: .
d_gene: TRBD1
v_gene: TRBV19
j_gene: TRBJ1-1
CDR3nt: TGTGCCAGTAGTCGGGACAGGGGGACAAACACTGAAGCTTTCTTT
CDR3aa: CASSRDRGTNTEAFF

abundance: few
d_gene: .
v_gene: TRBV7-9
j_gene: TRBJ2-1
CDR3nt: TGTGCCAGCAGCTTAGGGACGGGAAACAATGAGCAGTTCTTC
CDR3aa: CASSLGTGNNEQFF

abundance: .
d_gene: TRBD1
v_gene: TRBV6-5
j_gene: TRBJ1-5
CDR3nt: TGTGCCACTGGACAGGCGGCATATAGCAATCAGCCCCAGCATTTT
CDR3aa: CATGQAAYSNQPQHF

abundance: .
d_gene: TRBD1
v_gene: TRBV6-1
j_gene: TRBJ1-2
CDR3nt: TGTGCCAGCAGTGAACAAAAGACAGGGTATGGCTACACCTTC
CDR3aa: CASSEQKTGYGYTF

abundance: .
d_gene: .
v_gene: TRBV2
j_gene: TRBJ1-6
CDR3nt: TGTGCCAGCAGTGCCCAGGCAGCCTATAATTCACCCCTCCACTTT
CDR3aa: CASSAQAAYNSPLHF

abundance: .
d_gene: TRBD1
v_gene: TRBV19
j_gene: TRBJ2-3
CDR3nt: TGTGCCAGTACTAAGAAGGGGGCGACCGATACGCAGTATTTT
CDR3aa: CASTKKGATDTQYF

abundance: .
d_gene: .
v_gene: TRBV6-1
j_gene: TRBJ1-2
CDR3nt: TGTGCCAGCAGTACCGGGCAGGGTGGAAACTATGGCTACACCTTC
CDR3aa: CASSTGQGGNYGYTF

abundance: .
d_gene: .
v_gene: TRBV6-5
j_gene: TRBJ1-1
CDR3nt: TGTGCCAGCAGTCCAGACACCTGGAACACTGAAGCTTTCTTT
CDR3aa: CASSPDTWNTEAFF

abundance: once
d_gene: TRBD1
v_gene: TRBV6-6
j_gene: TRBJ1-3
CDR3nt: TGTGCCAGCAGTCAGACAGGGGCGAATGGAAACACCATATATTTT
CDR3aa: CASSQTGANGNTIYF

abundance: .
d_gene: TRBD1
v_gene: TRBV7-9
j_gene: TRBJ2-7
CDR3nt: TGTGCCAGCAGCTGGGGACAGGGTGCCTACGAGCAGTACTTC
CDR3aa: CASSWGQGAYEQYF

abundance: few
d_gene: .
v_gene: TRBV4-3
j_gene: TRBJ1-1
CDR3nt: TGCGCCAGCAGCCGGGCCCAGGGTGAAGCTTTCTTT
CDR3aa: CASSRAQGEAFF

abundance: .
d_gene: .
v_gene: TRBV6-4
j_gene: TRBJ2-6
CDR3nt: TGTGCCAGGAGTGACAACTCTGGGCCCAACGTCCTGACTTTC
CDR3aa: CARSDNSGPNVLTF

abundance: .
d_gene: .
v_gene: TRBV7-9
j_gene: TRBJ1-6
CDR3nt: TGTGCCAGCAGCTCCGAAGCCGCGCCCGATTCACCCCTCCACTTT
CDR3aa: CASSSEAAPDSPLHF

abundance: .
d_gene: .
v_gene: TRBV5-1
j_gene: TRBJ1-1
CDR3nt: TGCGCCAGCTACCTTTTGGGACAGAACACTGAAGCTTTCTTT
CDR3aa: CASYLLGQNTEAFF

abundance: .
d_gene: .
v_gene: TRBV27
j_gene: TRBJ2-1
CDR3nt: TGTGCCAGCAGTTGGGGAGTCAATGAGCAGTTCTTC
CDR3aa: CASSWGVNEQFF

abundance: .
d_gene: .
v_gene: TRBV9
j_gene: TRBJ2-3
CDR3nt: TGTGCCAGCAGCGTAGAGGGGGGGGGCCCCACAGATACGCAGTATTTT
CDR3aa: CASSVEGGGPTDTQYF

abundance: once
d_gene: TRBD1
v_gene: TRBV6-6
j_gene: TRBJ2-7
CDR3nt: TGTGCCAGCAGTTTTGGACAGGGGAGAACCTACGAGCAGTACTTC
CDR3aa: CASSFGQGRTYEQYF

abundance: .
d_gene: .
v_gene: TRBV25-1
j_gene: TRBJ1-1
CDR3nt: TGTGCCAGCAGTGCCCGATCTGAGGTCACTGAAGCTTTCTTT
CDR3aa: CASSARSEVTEAFF

abundance: .
d_gene: TRBD1
v_gene: TRBV19
j_gene: TRBJ2-2
CDR3nt: TGTGCCAGTAGTATGGGGACAGCGAACACCGGGGAGCTGTTTTTT
CDR3aa: CASSMGTANTGELFF

abundance: .
d_gene: .
v_gene: TRBV11-1
j_gene: TRBJ2-2
CDR3nt: TGTGCCAGCAGCTTAGCAGGGGTGATCACCGGGGAGCTGTTTTTT
CDR3aa: CASSLAGVITGELFF